Below, 29 T cell receptor beta chains from the same sample are listed, as sequenced in a study of T cells in Graves' hyperthyroidism and ophthalmopathy. Authors of the study amplified TCR beta CDR3 regions from RNA transcripts. HTBI primers were employed in a first-round RT-PCR of the TCR CDR3. One entry per CDR3 protein, called by TCRdb with MiXCR from the multiplex PCR reads. The sample carries 500,000 to 550,000 distinct CDR3 sequences, roughly 20% recorded once. Sequencing used blood. Receptor source: a man aged 18 to 35 with Graves' hyperthyroidism.

This clonotype was seen a handful of times. V is TRBV30 and J is TRBJ1-6; 7 bases fit TRBD1. Germline loops: CDR1 GTSNPN, CDR2 SVGIG (reference sequence). The CDR3 spans 12 residues. The trim removed 3 bases at V and 7 bases at J, leaving 0 bases unmatched. CDR3 protein: CAWSRGNSPLHF. In DNA, the CDR3 is TGTGCCTGGAGCAGGGGGAATTCACCCCTCCACTTT.

Comment on this clonotype: Relative to the germline gene, one junction end is altered; a read error may explain this. V gene TRBV12-3 or TRBV12-4 combines with J gene TRBJ1-6; D gene uncertain. This CDR3 has 17 amino acids. The CDR3 DNA is TGTGCCAGCAGCTTAGGCTCCTTGAGCTCCTATAATTCACCCCTCCACTTT. This translates into CASSLGSLSSYNSPLHF.

Only a few counts were recorded for this clonotype. The CDR3 region has the DNA TGTGCCAGCAGTCCGGACTACCTTGCCGGAGAGACCCAGTACTTC. It specifies CASSPDYLAGETQYF. This chain links TRBV12-3 or TRBV12-4 with TRBJ2-5; D possibly corresponds to TRBD2 (6 bases). The V end was cut by 5 bases, the J end by 4 bases, with 17 bases between. CDR3 size: 15 residues.

The chain employs TRBV4-1 and TRBJ1-6; possibly TRBD1 for D (6 bases). Germline V gives CDR1 MGHRA, CDR2 YSYEKL. This CDR3 has 14 residues. V lost 4 bases to trimming and J lost 5 bases, with 9 bases between them. The CDR3 DNA reads TGCGCCAGCAGCCCCCGACAGGATAATTCACCCCTCCACTTT. Its protein is CASSPRQDNSPLHF.

This clonotype was seen many times. CDR3 in DNA: TGTGCCAGCAGTCGCATTCAGGTCCAGGGGGCAGTCGGTGAAGCTTTCTTT. This sequence encodes CASSRIQVQGAVGEAFF. The gene calls are TRBV27 and TRBJ1-1, with 8 bases lining up with TRBD1. This CDR3 contains 17 residues. Germline-derived CDR1 and CDR2 are MNHEY and SMNVEV (reference sequence). J lost 7 bases, V lost 5 bases, and 18 bases had no gene match.

The chain recombines TRBV6-5 with TRBJ1-2; possibly TRBD1 for D (6 bases). With 0 bases removed from V and 8 bases from J, the gap between germline ends came to 10 bases. The germline V gene has CDR1 MNHEY and CDR2 SVGAGI. The CDR3 extends over 13 amino acids. The CDR3 here is CASSYSTGLGYTF. CDR3 DNA sequence: TGTGCCAGCAGTTACTCTACAGGGCTAGGCTACACCTTC.

A remark on this clonotype: Possible read error: a much larger clone is one base away. The rearrangement joins TRBV7-8 to TRBJ2-2, with D unresolved. The CDR3 is 15 residues long. Germline CDR1 is SGHVS and CDR2 is FQNEAQ. V was clipped by 5 bases and J by 4 bases, with 14 bases between them. CDR3 protein: CASSRIGTITGELFF. In nucleotides, the CDR3 is TGTGCCAGCAGCCGGATTGGTACGATCACCGGGGAGCTGTTTTTT.

In its sample, this clonotype was seen many times. The rearrangement joins TRBV4-1 to TRBJ2-7; D is possibly TRBD1 (6 bases). This CDR3 contains 15 residues. Germline CDR1 reads MGHRA; CDR2 reads YSYEKL. V dropped 1 base and J dropped 1 base, with 11 bases sitting between them. As DNA, the CDR3 is TGCGCCAGCAGCCAAGTGGCAGGGGAGTCCTACGAGCAGTACTTC. Encoded protein: CASSQVAGESYEQYF.

This clonotype was seen many times. The chain links TRBV28 to TRBJ1-3; D might be TRBD1 (6 bases). V lost 4 bases and J 0 bases, leaving 7 bases between the germline ends. CDR1 and CDR2 from the germline V gene are MDHEN and SYDVKM. This CDR3 region has 14 residues. The CDR3: CASSWTVSGNTIYF. The CDR3 DNA reads as TGTGCCAGCAGTTGGACAGTCTCTGGAAACACCATATATTTT.

The V call is TRBV18, the J call TRBJ2-2, with no clear D. The CDR3 sequence is 14 residues long. CDR1 is KGHSH and CDR2 is LQKENI in the germline V gene. V was trimmed by 4 bases and J by 1 base, leaving 7 bases between them. Here the CDR3 DNA reads TGTGCCAGCTCACGAACCAGGAACACCGGGGAGCTGTTTTTT. This encodes CASSRTRNTGELFF.

This clonotype was detected ten times or more. The CDR3 DNA sequence: TGTGCCAGCAGTATCCCTTCATTCGATAGCAATCAGCCCCAGCATTTT. Amino acids: CASSIPSFDSNQPQHF. The chain couples TRBV12-3 or TRBV12-4 to TRBJ1-5; D ambiguous. Trimming took off 5 bases at V and 0 bases at J, with 14 bases between the two ends. The length of the CDR3 is 16 residues.

At least ten counts were recorded for this clonotype. CDR3 sequence reads: CASGLGTAEAFF. CDR3 DNA: TGTGCTAGTGGTTTAGGTACCGCTGAAGCTTTCTTT. The chain employs TRBV12-5 and TRBJ1-1, with D unclear. Looked up from germline, CDR1 is LGHNT and CDR2 is FRNRAP. V was trimmed by 3 bases and J by 6 bases, leaving 8 bases between them. The CDR3 consists of 12 residues.

The sample holds many counts of this clonotype. This chain joins TRBV28 and TRBJ1-1; a possible D gene is TRBD1 (5 bases). CDR3 size: 14 residues. Germline lookup yields CDR1 MDHEN and CDR2 SYDVKM. V was pared by 3 bases and J by 4 bases, with 12 bases between. The CDR3 region is CASSFRWGGTEAFF. The CDR3 DNA follows: TGTGCCAGCAGTTTCAGGTGGGGGGGCACTGAAGCTTTCTTT.

Note on this clonotype: The junction differs from germline at one of its ends, possibly a read error. CDR3 loop: CASSSPLQTEAFF. Written as DNA, the CDR3 is TGTGCCAGCTCATCACCTCTACAGACAGAAGCTTTCTTT. The chain recombines TRBV18 with TRBJ1-1; D gene ambiguous. The CDR3 runs 13 residues. The germline gives CDR1 KGHSH, CDR2 LQKENI.

This clonotype has a count of ten or more. This chain's CDR3 is CASSEVSRTAYGYTF. The CDR3 DNA follows: TGTGCCAGCAGTGAAGTCTCGAGGACAGCTTATGGCTACACCTTC. The rearrangement joins TRBV2 to TRBJ1-2; tentatively, D is TRBD1 (6 bases). The CDR3 is 15 residues long. Germline CDR1 SNHLY, CDR2 FYNNEI. V lost 1 base to trimming and J lost 5 bases, with 14 bases between them.

In this sample, this clonotype turned up a few times. V is TRBV12-3 or TRBV12-4 and J is TRBJ2-7, with TRBD2 matching over 7 bases. The CDR3 totals 14 residues. The V segment lost 6 bases and the J segment 4 bases; nucleotides outside the gene matches: 9. This chain's CDR3 is CASSTGRAGYEQYF. In DNA form, the CDR3 reads TGTGCCAGCAGCACGGGGAGGGCTGGGTACGAGCAGTACTTC.

This clonotype was observed at least ten times. This sequence joins TRBV5-1 and TRBJ2-7; 10 nucleotides match TRBD1. The trim removed 2 bases at V and 7 bases at J, leaving 12 bases unmatched. The CDR3 extends over 16 amino acids. Germline loops: CDR1 SGHRS, CDR2 YFSETQ. CDR3 nucleotide sequence: TGCGCCAGCAGCTTCGCCCCGGGACAGGGGTTATGGGAGCAGTACTTC. It yields the protein CASSFAPGQGLWEQYF.

This clonotype was recorded at least ten times. The V and J genes are TRBV7-2 and TRBJ1-2, with D unresolved. CDR1 and CDR2 from the germline V gene are SGHTA and FQGNSA. Trimming removed 2 bases at V and 2 bases at J, with 9 bases between. The CDR3 extends over 14 amino acids. The CDR3 loop is CASSLRRLNYGYTF. The DNA for the CDR3 is TGTGCCAGCAGCTTAAGGAGATTGAACTATGGCTACACCTTC.

This clonotype was detected many times. The V gene is TRBV30, the J gene TRBJ1-2, with D hard to call. The V gene's germline CDR1 is GTSNPN and CDR2 SVGIG (reference sequence). The CDR3 runs to 11 residues. With 1 base removed from V and 4 bases from J, the gap between germline ends came to 4 bases. The CDR3 DNA sequence: TGTGCCTGGAGTGAGAGCTATGGCTACACCTTC. Residues: CAWSESYGYTF.

This clonotype was seen many times. The rearrangement links TRBV2 to TRBJ2-2; the match to TRBD1 covers 10 bases. The CDR3 totals 15 residues. The germline CDR1 and CDR2 sequences are SNHLY and FYNNEI. Trimming cost V 8 bases and J 7 bases; bases outside gene matches: 10. CDR3 bases: TGTGCCAGCCCCAAGACAGGGGGCGCAGGCGGGGAGCTGTTTTTT. The encoded protein is CASPKTGGAGGELFF. The full variable domain, rest sourced from reference TRBV2 and TRBJ2-2, is EPEVTQTPSHQVTQMGQEVILRCVPISNHLYFYWYRQILGQKVEFLVSFYNNEISEKSEIFDDQFSVERPDGSNFTLKIRSTKLEDSAMYFCASPKTGGAGGELFFGEGSRLTVL.

A note on this clonotype: The junction shows a germline mismatch at one end, possibly a read error. This chain connects TRBV9 to TRBJ1-3, with D perhaps matching TRBD1 (5 bases). Germline V lookup: CDR1 SGDLS, CDR2 YYNGEE. The CDR3 covers 17 residues. The CDR3 spells CASSVANTRGSGNTIYF. The CDR3 DNA reads as TGTGCCAGCAGCGTAGCTAACACTCGGGGCTCTGGAAACACTATATATTTT.

The sample holds many counts of this clonotype. The chain recombines TRBV27 with TRBJ2-7; 8 bases are a match to TRBD1. The CDR3 extends over 14 amino acids. Germline-derived CDR1 and CDR2 are MNHEY and SMNVEV (reference sequence). The trim removed 3 bases at V and 4 bases at J, leaving 5 bases unmatched. The CDR3 DNA follows: TGTGCCAGCAGTTTCGGGGACAGGCCTTACGAGCAGTACTTC. This gives the protein CASSFGDRPYEQYF.

The chain uses TRBV6-7 and TRBJ1-2; TRBD1 is a possible D gene (5 bases). Being an ORF, TRBV6-7 has a function that is uncertain. Trimming removed 1 base from V and 3 bases from J, with 12 bases in between. The CDR3 is 15 residues long. CDR3 sequence: CASSYYKGHHYGYTF. The CDR3 coding sequence is TGTGCCAGCAGTTACTATAAGGGGCATCACTATGGCTACACCTTC.

At least ten counts were recorded for this clonotype. This chain uses TRBV6-5 with TRBJ1-1, with 10 bases fitting TRBD1. Germline lookup yields CDR1 MNHEY and CDR2 SVGAGI. With 10 bases clipped from V and 3 bases from J, the junction kept 8 bases outside the gene matches. The CDR3 length is 14 residues. The CDR3 bases are TGTGCCACATCCGGGACAGGGGTTTACACTGAAGCTTTCTTT. Translation: CATSGTGVYTEAFF.

This clonotype appeared many times. This chain joins TRBV12-3 or TRBV12-4 and TRBJ2-5; no clear D gene. V dropped 4 bases and J dropped 5 bases, with 11 bases sitting between them. The CDR3 has 13 residues. The DNA for the CDR3 is TGTGCCAGCAGTTCGAACGTGGGGGAGACCCAGTACTTC. This encodes CASSSNVGETQYF.

The V gene is TRBV29-1, the J gene TRBJ1-1, with 10 nucleotides matching TRBD1. This CDR3 has 12 residues. In germline, CDR1 is SQVTM, CDR2 ANQGSEA. V gave up 6 bases and J gave up 6 bases; unmatched junction bases: 4. The DNA of the CDR3 is TGCAGCGTAAGACAGGGGGCGGCTGAAGCTTTCTTT. This sequence encodes CSVRQGAAEAFF.

The chain employs TRBV6-2 or TRBV6-3 and TRBJ2-7, with TRBD2 as a possible D gene (7 bases). Germline assignment: CDR1 MNHEY and CDR2 SVGEGT. Trimming left V 6 bases short and J 0 bases short, with 18 bases between. The CDR3 contains 16 residues. CDR3 in DNA: TGTGCCAGCAGCACCCGCGCGGGGGCCTTCTCCTACGAGCAGTACTTC. It yields the protein CASSTRAGAFSYEQYF.

This clonotype has a handful of counts. The chain has TRBV5-1 and TRBJ2-7; possibly TRBD1 or TRBD2 for D (5 bases each). The CDR3 sequence is 16 residues long. V lost 0 bases and J 2 bases, leaving 15 bases between the germline ends. CDR1 is SGHRS, CDR2 YFSETQ, per germline. Here the CDR3 reads CASSLVPGTDTYEQYF. The CDR3 DNA follows: TGCGCCAGCAGCTTGGTTCCCGGGACGGATACCTACGAGCAGTACTTC.

This chain connects TRBV27 to TRBJ2-5; 9 bases match TRBD1. This CDR3 has 13 residues. V lost 4 bases, J lost 8 bases, and 5 bases stayed unmatched. Germline CDR1 and CDR2: MNHEY and SMNVEV (reference sequence). The CDR3 DNA follows: TGTGCCAGCAGTTCCCGACAGGGGGGAACCCAGTACTTC. It translates to CASSSRQGGTQYF.